The 28 T cell receptor beta chains presented below share a single source sample, sequenced in a study of human T cells and chemical hapten exposure. This sample's time point: patch test 1, 2 weeks after DPC sensitization. Treatment given: therapeutic diphenylcyclopropenone sensitization with weekly scalp DPC. MiXCR was run by TCRdb on the RACE reads, yielding one entry per CDR3 protein. The sample holds 300,000 to 450,000 distinct CDR3 sequences, around 4.8% seen once. The sequencing used whole blood, collected in connection with sensitization to the hapten diphenylcyclopropenone (DPC). The source is a woman aged 50 to 60 with alopecia areata. Some clones in this sample may be carry-over from other donors' samples.

This clonotype was counted only a few times. The chain couples TRBV30 to TRBJ1-1; TRBD1 matches at 8 bases. Trimming took 5 bases from V and 1 from J; bases not matched to a gene: 3. CDR3 size: 13 residues. CDR1 GTSNPN and CDR2 SVGIG come from the germline V gene (reference sequence). Here the CDR3 DNA reads TGTGCCTGGCAGGGGGCGTGGAACACTGAAGCTTTCTTT. This codes for CAWQGAWNTEAFF.

This clonotype was picked up many times. The chain has TRBV29-1 and TRBJ2-6, with TRBD2 as a possible D gene (6 bases). The V gene lost 1 base and the J gene lost 3 bases, with 19 bases spanning the gap. The CDR3 spans 18 residues. In germline, CDR1 is SQVTM, CDR2 ANQGSEA. The CDR3 sequence is CSVEVRDGGQSGANVLTF. CDR3 DNA sequence: TGCAGCGTTGAAGTCCGTGACGGGGGTCAAAGTGGGGCCAACGTCCTGACTTTC. Together with reference TRBV29-1 and TRBJ2-6, the CDR3 gives the full variable domain: SAVISQKPSRDICQRGTSLTIQCQVDSQVTMMFWYRQQPGQSLTLIATANQGSEATYESGFVIDKFPISRPNLTFSTLTVSNMSPEDSSIYLCSVEVRDGGQSGANVLTFGAGSRLTVL.

The sample holds many counts of this clonotype. The chain is built from TRBV18 and TRBJ2-4, with TRBD2 matching 14 bases. Trimming took 6 bases from V and 7 from J; bases not matched to a gene: 8. CDR3 length: 16 amino acids. Germline V gene data show CDR1 as KGHSH and CDR2 as LQKENI. CDR3 sequence: CASSFGLAGGGNIQYF. CDR3 in DNA: TGTGCCAGCTCCTTTGGACTAGCGGGAGGAGGTAACATTCAGTACTTC.

The chain couples TRBV18 to TRBJ1-2; tentative D call: TRBD1 (6 bases). CDR1 is KGHSH and CDR2 is LQKENI in the germline V gene. This CDR3 spans 15 amino acids. V lost 4 bases and J 4 bases, leaving 16 bases between the germline ends. The CDR3 is CASSLTDRHRYGYTF. The CDR3 coding sequence is TGTGCCAGCTCACTAACCGACAGGCACCGCTATGGCTACACCTTC. The full variable domain, with the rest looked up from reference TRBV18 and TRBJ1-2, is NAGVMQNPRHLVRRRGQEARLRCSPMKGHSHVYWYRQLPEEGLKFMVYLQKENIIDESGMPKERFSAEFPKEGPSILRIQQVVRGDSAAYFCASSLTDRHRYGYTFGSGTRLTVV.

The table lists this clonotype with many counts. The J gene is TRBJ2-3, the V gene TRBV2; D is uncertain. Germline V gives CDR1 SNHLY, CDR2 FYNNEI. The V end was cut by 5 bases, the J end by 6 bases, with 9 bases between. This CDR3 comprises 12 residues. CDR3 DNA sequence: TGTGCCAGCAGTCCCATGGTCGATACGCAGTATTTT. Translation: CASSPMVDTQYF.

This clonotype has just a few counts. The DNA of the CDR3 is TGTGCCAGCAGCCAAGATTCGGGACAGGGGGCCTACGAGCAGTACTTC. Its protein product is CASSQDSGQGAYEQYF. The gene calls are TRBV4-2 and TRBJ2-7, with 11 bases matching TRBD1. The CDR3 has 16 amino acids. The ends lost 0 bases at V and 2 bases at J; junction bases unmatched: 3. Germline-derived CDR1 and CDR2 are LGHNA and YNFKEQ.

This clonotype was recorded at least ten times. The V and J genes are TRBV13 and TRBJ2-1, with a tentative D call TRBD2 (5 bases). Trimming took 6 bases from V and 9 from J, leaving 12 bases between them. The germline V gene encodes CDR1 PRHDT and CDR2 FYEKMQ (reference sequence). CDR3 size: 12 residues. Here the CDR3 reads CASSLLAIEQFF. As DNA, the CDR3 is TGTGCCAGCAGTCTCCTAGCAATTGAGCAGTTCTTC.

Concerning this clonotype: The conserved final phenylalanine or tryptophan is absent from the CDR3, which likely points to a read error. The V and J genes are TRBV20-1 and TRBJ2-2; no firm D call. Trimming took 0 bases from V and 4 from J, leaving 12 bases between them. The CDR3 spans 15 residues. Germline CDR1 DFQATT, CDR2 SNEGSKA (reference sequence). The chain's CDR3 is CSARDPGPSTGELFS. The CDR3 DNA follows: TGCAGTGCTAGAGATCCTGGGCCGAGCACCGGGGAGCTGTTTTCT.

This clonotype appeared many times. V is TRBV28 and J is TRBJ2-1, with D possibly TRBD2 on 5 matching bases. CDR3 length: 14 residues. V lost 6 bases and J lost 3, with 12 bases in between. From germline, CDR1 is MDHEN and CDR2 SYDVKM. The CDR3: CASSPDLIYNEQFF. CDR3 sequence (DNA): TGTGCCAGCAGCCCGGACTTAATCTACAATGAGCAGTTCTTC.

This clonotype was picked up a small number of times. This chain uses TRBV6-1 with TRBJ1-1; no clear D. CDR1 is MNHNS, CDR2 SASEGT, per germline. V shed 3 bases and J shed 4 bases, with 9 bases lying between them. This CDR3 comprises 13 residues. The CDR3 reads CASSDYIGTEAFF. The CDR3 region has the DNA TGTGCCAGCAGTGATTACATAGGCACTGAAGCTTTCTTT.

This clonotype was detected many times. The rearrangement uses TRBV2 and TRBJ1-1; possibly TRBD1 for D (6 bases). Germline V CDR1 and CDR2: SNHLY, FYNNEI. V was clipped by 7 bases and J by 1 base, with 13 bases between them. The CDR3 consists of 14 residues. Here the CDR3 DNA reads TGTGCCAGCACCAAGGACAGCCAGAACACTGAAGCTTTCTTT. Translating it yields CASTKDSQNTEAFF.

This clonotype has at least ten counts. V gene TRBV4-2 combines with J gene TRBJ2-7; tentatively, D is TRBD2 (5 bases). Trimming stripped 4 bases from V and 7 bases from J, with 17 bases between. Per the germline V gene, CDR1 is LGHNA and CDR2 is YNFKEQ. The CDR3 has 14 amino acids. The DNA of the CDR3 is TGTGCCAGCAGCCCCGAGGGTTCGGGGTTTGAGCAGTACTTC. Encoded protein: CASSPEGSGFEQYF.

This clonotype was found many times. The chain joins TRBV5-4 to TRBJ2-5, with 7 nucleotides matching TRBD1. The trim removed 4 bases at V and 3 bases at J, leaving 3 bases unmatched. Germline V CDR1 and CDR2: SGHNT, YYREEE (reference sequence). The CDR3 extends over 13 amino acids. The CDR3 region has the DNA TGTGCCAGCAGCAGGGACAGCGAAGAGACCCAGTACTTC. Protein product: CASSRDSEETQYF.

This clonotype was seen more than once but under ten times. V gene TRBV20-1 combines with J gene TRBJ1-1; D remains ambiguous. V lost 6 bases, J lost 0 bases, and 14 bases lay in between. Germline V gene lookup returns CDR1 DFQATT and CDR2 SNEGSKA (reference sequence). The CDR3 covers 14 residues. The CDR3 sequence: CSAPLGGLNTEAFF. The CDR3 coding sequence is TGCAGTGCCCCGTTAGGAGGGTTGAACACTGAAGCTTTCTTT.

This clonotype has a handful of counts. In nucleotides, the CDR3 is TGCAGCGTTGGGTTTCGGGGTCAAGGCACAGATACGCAGTATTTT. Protein sequence: CSVGFRGQGTDTQYF. The V gene is TRBV29-1, the J gene TRBJ2-3, with D perhaps TRBD2 (5 bases). CDR1 is SQVTM, CDR2 ANQGSEA, per germline. The V gene lost 4 bases and the J gene lost 1 base, with 15 bases spanning the gap. This CDR3 contains 15 residues.

The chain is built from TRBV27 and TRBJ2-2; D perhaps matches TRBD2 (5 bases). This CDR3 comprises 17 residues. CDR1 is MNHEY and CDR2 is SMNVEV in the germline V gene (reference sequence). Trimming took 6 bases from V and 5 from J, leaving 22 bases between them. The CDR3 DNA sequence: TGTGCCAGCAGCCGGGATCCTCCGGGGTCCTGGACCGGGGAGCTGTTTTTT. It translates to CASSRDPPGSWTGELFF.

This clonotype was seen many times. The V gene is TRBV18, the J gene TRBJ1-3, with TRBD1 as a possible D gene (6 bases). Trimming stripped 2 bases from V and 1 base from J, with 9 bases between. The CDR3 is 15 residues long. Germline CDR1 KGHSH, CDR2 LQKENI. CDR3: CASSPAGVSGNTIYF. CDR3 in DNA: TGTGCCAGCTCACCAGCAGGGGTGTCTGGAAACACCATATATTTT.

This clonotype occurred many times. V usage is TRBV27 and J usage is TRBJ1-1, with D uncertain. Between the trimmed V and J ends, which lost 4 bases and 2 bases, there was a span of 11 bases. The CDR3 is 14 residues long. Per germline, CDR1 MNHEY and CDR2 SMNVEV (reference sequence). CDR3 bases: TGTGCCAGCAGTTACGCGGGCCCCAACACTGAAGCTTTCTTT. Amino acids: CASSYAGPNTEAFF.

The V and J genes are TRBV7-9 and TRBJ2-2, with unresolved D. The V end lost 3 bases, the J end lost 7 bases, and 6 bases lay between the germline ends. The germline V gene encodes CDR1 SEHNR and CDR2 FQNEAQ (reference sequence). This CDR3 spans 12 amino acids. The CDR3 DNA sequence: TGTGCCAGCAGCTTTGATGGCGGGGAGCTGTTTTTT. Translation gives CASSFDGGELFF.

The sample holds many counts of this clonotype. The chain has TRBV10-3 and TRBJ2-2; D perhaps matches TRBD2 (5 bases). Germline CDR1 and CDR2: ENHRY and SYGVKD. The CDR3 consists of 14 residues. V shed 7 bases and J shed 2 bases, with 11 bases lying between them. CDR3 sequence reads: CAITKEVNTGELFF. The CDR3 coding sequence is TGTGCCATCACGAAGGAGGTTAACACCGGGGAGCTGTTTTTT.

The sample holds a few counts of this clonotype. The chain couples TRBV20-1 to TRBJ1-3; D is perhaps TRBD1 (5 bases). The CDR3 is 17 amino acids. Germline CDR1 DFQATT, CDR2 SNEGSKA (reference sequence). Trimming removed 3 bases from V and 0 bases from J, with 18 bases in between. CDR3 in amino acids: CSARGTLGDLSGNTIYF. CDR3 DNA: TGCAGTGCTAGGGGGACTTTAGGGGACCTCTCTGGAAACACCATATATTTT.

The sample holds a few counts of this clonotype. The V and J genes are TRBV10-3 and TRBJ2-7; D remains unclear. Trimming pared 2 bases from V and 0 bases from J, leaving 5 bases between. Germline V lookup: CDR1 ENHRY, CDR2 SYGVKD. The CDR3 spans 13 residues. CDR3 sequence: CAISELDSYEQYF. The CDR3 DNA follows: TGTGCCATCAGTGAGCTGGACTCCTACGAGCAGTACTTC.

The chain combines TRBV11-2 with TRBJ1-1; 7 bases line up with TRBD1. This CDR3 has 15 amino acids. Germline trimming cut 0 bases from V and 12 bases from J; bases unmatched to any gene: 13. Germline-derived CDR1 and CDR2 are SGHAT and FQNNGV. CDR3 bases: TGTGCCAGCAGCTTAGATAGAGGGGAAGGGGGCGCAACTTTCTTT. It is translated as CASSLDRGEGGATFF. The full variable domain, in which reference TRBV11-2 and TRBJ1-1 provide the parts outside the CDR3, is EAGVAQSPRYKIIEKRQSVAFWCNPISGHATLYWYQQILGQGPKLLIQFQNNGVVDDSQLPKDRFSAERLKGVDSTLKIQPAKLEDSAVYLCASSLDRGEGGATFFGQGTRLTVV.

This clonotype was recorded many times. This rearrangement joins TRBV6-6 to TRBJ1-1; no definite D call. The CDR3 extends over 12 amino acids. V was clipped by 6 bases and J by 5 bases, with 10 bases between them. The germline CDR1 and CDR2 sequences are MNHNY and SVGAGI (reference sequence). The CDR3 DNA sequence: TGTGCCAGCAGGACATTACAAACTGAAGCTTTCTTT. Protein: CASRTLQTEAFF.

This clonotype was seen more than once but under ten times. The rearrangement uses TRBV20-1 and TRBJ2-3; a possible D gene is TRBD1 (5 bases). V lost 4 bases and J lost 5, with 13 bases in between. CDR3 size: 13 residues. Germline V gene data show CDR1 as DFQATT and CDR2 as SNEGSKA (reference sequence). CDR3 sequence reads: CSAKGQGKDTQYF. In DNA form, the CDR3 reads TGCAGTGCTAAAGGCCAGGGTAAAGATACGCAGTATTTT.

CDR3 coding DNA: TGTGCCTGGAGTGGAAAGGGACAGGCCGGTGAAAAACTGTTTTTT. Translated: CAWSGKGQAGEKLFF. The J gene is TRBJ1-4, the V gene TRBV30, with TRBD1 identical over 8 bases. Trimming took 1 base from V and 7 from J; bases not matched to a gene: 8. Germline CDR1 is GTSNPN and CDR2 is SVGIG (reference sequence). The CDR3 contains 15 residues. The full variable domain, in which reference TRBV30 and TRBJ1-4 provide the parts outside the CDR3, is SQTIHQWPATLVQPVGSPLSLECTVEGTSNPNLYWYRQAAGRGLQLLFYSVGIGQISSEVPQNLSASRPQDRQFILSSKKLLLSDSGFYLCAWSGKGQAGEKLFFGSGTQLSVL.

This clonotype was counted between two and nine times. The chain recombines TRBV9 with TRBJ2-1, with D possibly being TRBD1 (5 bases). Deletions cut 3 bases from V and 4 bases from J, with 29 bases between. Looked up from germline, CDR1 is SGDLS and CDR2 is YYNGEE. The CDR3 covers 20 residues. The CDR3 is CASSELREGWLDGVYNEQFF. Here the CDR3 DNA reads TGTGCCAGCAGCGAACTCAGGGAAGGTTGGCTAGACGGAGTGTACAATGAGCAGTTCTTC.

This clonotype showed up many times. The chain carries TRBV20-1 and TRBJ1-1; no clear D gene. Germline V CDR1 and CDR2: DFQATT, SNEGSKA (reference sequence). Trimming cost V 1 base and J 3 bases, with 9 bases left between them. CDR3 length: 13 amino acids. This CDR3 reads CSARVDGDTEAFF. CDR3 DNA: TGCAGTGCTAGAGTAGACGGAGACACTGAAGCTTTCTTT.